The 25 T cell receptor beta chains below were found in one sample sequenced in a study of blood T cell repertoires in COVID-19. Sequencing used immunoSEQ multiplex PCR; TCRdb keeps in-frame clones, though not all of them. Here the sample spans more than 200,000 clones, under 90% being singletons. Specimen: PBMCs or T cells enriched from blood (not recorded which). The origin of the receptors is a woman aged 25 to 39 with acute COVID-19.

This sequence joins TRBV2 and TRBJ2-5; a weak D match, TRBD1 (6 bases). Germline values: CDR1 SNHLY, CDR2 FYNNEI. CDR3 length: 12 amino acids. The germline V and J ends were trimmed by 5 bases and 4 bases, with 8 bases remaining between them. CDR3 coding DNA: TGTGCCAGCAGTTCAGGGGTAGAGACCCAGTACTTC. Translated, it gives CASSSGVETQYF.

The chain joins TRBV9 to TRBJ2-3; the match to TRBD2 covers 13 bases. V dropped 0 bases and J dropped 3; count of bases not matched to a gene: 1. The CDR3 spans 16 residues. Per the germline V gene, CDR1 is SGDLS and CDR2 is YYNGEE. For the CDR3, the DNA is TGTGCCAGCAGCGTAGAACTAGCGGGGGGGACAGATACGCAGTATTTT. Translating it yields CASSVELAGGTDTQYF.

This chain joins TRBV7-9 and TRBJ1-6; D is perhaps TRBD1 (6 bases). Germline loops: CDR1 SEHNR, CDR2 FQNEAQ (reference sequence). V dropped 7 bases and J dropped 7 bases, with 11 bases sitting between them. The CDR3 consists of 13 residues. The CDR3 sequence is CASKAGENSPLHF. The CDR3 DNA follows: TGTGCCAGCAAGGCAGGGGAGAATTCACCCCTCCACTTT.

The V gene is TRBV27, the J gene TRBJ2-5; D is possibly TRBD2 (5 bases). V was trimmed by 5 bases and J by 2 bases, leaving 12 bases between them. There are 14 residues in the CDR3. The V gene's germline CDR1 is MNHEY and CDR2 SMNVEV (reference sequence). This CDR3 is CASSPRERQETQYF. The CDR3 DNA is TGTGCCAGCAGTCCCCGGGAACGACAAGAGACCCAGTACTTC.

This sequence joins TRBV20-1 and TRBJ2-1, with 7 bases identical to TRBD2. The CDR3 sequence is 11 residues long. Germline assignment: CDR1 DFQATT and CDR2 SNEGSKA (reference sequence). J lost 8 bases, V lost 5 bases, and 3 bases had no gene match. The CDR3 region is CSAWGGDEQFF. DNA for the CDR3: TGCAGTGCTTGGGGAGGGGATGAGCAGTTCTTC.

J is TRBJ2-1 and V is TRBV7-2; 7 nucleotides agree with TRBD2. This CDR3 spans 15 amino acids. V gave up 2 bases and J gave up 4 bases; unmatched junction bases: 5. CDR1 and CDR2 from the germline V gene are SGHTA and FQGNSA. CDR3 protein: CASSLLWGGYNEQFF. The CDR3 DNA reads TGTGCCAGCAGCTTACTCTGGGGGGGTTACAATGAGCAGTTCTTC. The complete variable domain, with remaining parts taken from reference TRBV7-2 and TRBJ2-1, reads GAGVSQSPSNKVTEKGKDVELRCDPISGHTALYWYRQSLGQGLEFLIYFQGNSAPDKSGLPSDRFSAERTGGSVSTLTIQRTQQEDSAVYLCASSLLWGGYNEQFFGPGTRLTVL.

CDR3 nucleotide sequence: TGCGCCAGCAGCTACATTACCGGGACAGGGTCTAGTGAAGCTTTCTTT. Protein sequence: CASSYITGTGSSEAFF. This chain uses TRBV5-1 with TRBJ1-1; 9 positions match TRBD1. The V segment lost 3 bases and the J segment 7 bases; nucleotides outside the gene matches: 13. The CDR3 has 16 residues. In germline, CDR1 is SGHRS, CDR2 YFSETQ.

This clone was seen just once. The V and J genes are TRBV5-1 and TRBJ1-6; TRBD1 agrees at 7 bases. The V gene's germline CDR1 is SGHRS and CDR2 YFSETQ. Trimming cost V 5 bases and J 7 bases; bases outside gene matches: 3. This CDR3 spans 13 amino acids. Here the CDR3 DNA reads TGCGCCAGCAGGACAGGGATAAATTCACCCCTCCACTTT. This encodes CASRTGINSPLHF.

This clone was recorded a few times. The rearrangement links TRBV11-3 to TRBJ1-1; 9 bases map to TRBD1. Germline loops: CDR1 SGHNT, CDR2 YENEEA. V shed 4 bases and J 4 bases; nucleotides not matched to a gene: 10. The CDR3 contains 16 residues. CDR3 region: CASSSSQGARVTEAFF. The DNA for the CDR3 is TGTGCCAGCAGCTCCTCACAGGGGGCTCGTGTCACTGAAGCTTTCTTT. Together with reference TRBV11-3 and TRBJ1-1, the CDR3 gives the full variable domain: EAGVVQSPRYKIIEKKQPVAFWCNPISGHNTLYWYLQNLGQGPELLIRYENEEAVDDSQLPKDRFSAERLKGVDSTLKIQPAELGDSAVYLCASSSSQGARVTEAFFGQGTRLTVV.

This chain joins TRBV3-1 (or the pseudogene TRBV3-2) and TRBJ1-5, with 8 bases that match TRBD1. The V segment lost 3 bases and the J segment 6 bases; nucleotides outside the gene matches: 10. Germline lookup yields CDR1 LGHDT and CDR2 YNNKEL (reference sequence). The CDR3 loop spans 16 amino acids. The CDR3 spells CASSHTRTGLGQPQHF. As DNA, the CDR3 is TGTGCCAGCAGCCATACCAGGACAGGGCTCGGTCAGCCCCAGCATTTT.

CDR3 DNA: TGCGCCAGCAGCTTGGCGGGACAGAGCAATCAGCCCCAGCATTTT. The encoded protein is CASSLAGQSNQPQHF. J is TRBJ1-5 and V is TRBV5-1; 7 nucleotides line up with TRBD1. The ends lost 0 bases at V and 1 base at J; junction bases unmatched: 1. The CDR3 is made up of 15 amino acids. Germline assignment: CDR1 SGHRS and CDR2 YFSETQ.

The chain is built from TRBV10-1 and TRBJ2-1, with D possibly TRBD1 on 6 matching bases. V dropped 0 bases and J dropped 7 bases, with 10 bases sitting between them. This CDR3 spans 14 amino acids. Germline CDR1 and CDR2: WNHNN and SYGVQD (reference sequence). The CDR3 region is CASSESTGRNEQFF. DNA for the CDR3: TGCGCCAGCAGTGAGTCTACAGGGAGAAATGAGCAGTTCTTC.

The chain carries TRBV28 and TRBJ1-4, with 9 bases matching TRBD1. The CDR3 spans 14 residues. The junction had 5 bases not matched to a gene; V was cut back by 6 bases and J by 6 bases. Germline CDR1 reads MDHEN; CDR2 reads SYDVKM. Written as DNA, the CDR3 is TGTGCCAGCAGCTTACAGGGGGCGTATGAAAAACTGTTTTTT. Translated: CASSLQGAYEKLFF. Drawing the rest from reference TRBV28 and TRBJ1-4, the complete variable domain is DVKVTQSSRYLVKRTGEKVFLECVQDMDHENMFWYRQDPGLGLRLIYFSYDVKMKEKGDIPEGYSVSREKKERFSLILESASTNQTSMYLCASSLQGAYEKLFFGSGTQLSVL.

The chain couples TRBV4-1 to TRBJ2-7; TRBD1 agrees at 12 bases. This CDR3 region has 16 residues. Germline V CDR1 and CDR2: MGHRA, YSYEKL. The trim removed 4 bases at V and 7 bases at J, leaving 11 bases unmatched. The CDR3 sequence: CASSLSPGQGAGEQYF. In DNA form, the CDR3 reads TGCGCCAGCAGCCTAAGTCCGGGACAGGGGGCTGGAGAGCAGTACTTC.

CDR3 sequence: CASSPPTGRLANYGYTF. The CDR3 nucleotides read TGCGCCAGCAGCCCACCTACAGGACGTCTGGCTAACTATGGCTACACCTTC. V is TRBV4-1 and J is TRBJ1-2; perhaps TRBD1 as D (5 bases). The CDR3 has 17 residues. V was trimmed by 4 bases and J by 0 bases, leaving 18 bases between them. The germline gives CDR1 MGHRA, CDR2 YSYEKL.

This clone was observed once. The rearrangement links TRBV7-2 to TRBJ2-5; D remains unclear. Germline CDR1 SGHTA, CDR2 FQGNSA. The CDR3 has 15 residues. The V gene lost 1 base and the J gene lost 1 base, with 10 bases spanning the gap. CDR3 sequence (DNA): TGTGCCAGCAGCTTAGTCTCAGTACCCCAAGAGACCCAGTACTTC. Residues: CASSLVSVPQETQYF.

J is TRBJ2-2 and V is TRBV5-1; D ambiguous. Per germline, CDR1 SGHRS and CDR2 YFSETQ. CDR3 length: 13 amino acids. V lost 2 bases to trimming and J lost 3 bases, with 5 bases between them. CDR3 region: CASSFGYTGELFF. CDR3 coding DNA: TGCGCCAGCAGCTTCGGTTACACCGGGGAGCTGTTTTTT. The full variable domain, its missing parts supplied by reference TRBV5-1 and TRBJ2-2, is KAGVTQTPRYLIKTRGQQVTLSCSPISGHRSVSWYQQTPGQGLQFLFEYFSETQRNKGNFPGRFSGRQFSNSRSEMNVSTLELGDSALYLCASSFGYTGELFFGEGSRLTVL.

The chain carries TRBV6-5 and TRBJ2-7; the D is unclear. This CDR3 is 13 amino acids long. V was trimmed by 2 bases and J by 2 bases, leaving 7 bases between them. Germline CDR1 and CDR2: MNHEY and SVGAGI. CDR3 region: CASSYGPTYEQYF. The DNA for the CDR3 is TGTGCCAGCAGTTACGGCCCGACCTACGAGCAGTACTTC.

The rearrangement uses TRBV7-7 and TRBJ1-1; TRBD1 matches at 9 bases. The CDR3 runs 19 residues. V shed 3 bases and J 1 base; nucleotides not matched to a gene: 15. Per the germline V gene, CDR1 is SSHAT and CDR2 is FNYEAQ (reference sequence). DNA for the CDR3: TGTGCCAGCAGCTTTTACAATCTGGGGACAGGGAGATCGAACACTGAAGCTTTCTTT. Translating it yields CASSFYNLGTGRSNTEAFF.

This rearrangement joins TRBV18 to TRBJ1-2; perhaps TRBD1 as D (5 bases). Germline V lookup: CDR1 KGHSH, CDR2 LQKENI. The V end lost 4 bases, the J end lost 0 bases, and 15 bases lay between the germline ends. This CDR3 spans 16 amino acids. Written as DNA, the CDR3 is TGTGCCAGCTCACAATCCGGGACGGGGGCTAACTATGGCTACACCTTC. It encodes CASSQSGTGANYGYTF.

The CDR3 protein is CASSLSGTLRTDTQYF. The DNA for the CDR3 is TGTGCCAGCAGCCTGTCCGGGACACTCCGCACAGATACGCAGTATTTT. The chain combines TRBV4-2 with TRBJ2-3, with D perhaps TRBD1 (6 bases). Per the germline V gene, CDR1 is LGHNA and CDR2 is YNFKEQ. Trimming took off 4 bases at V and 1 base at J, with 15 bases between the two ends. The CDR3 has 16 amino acids.

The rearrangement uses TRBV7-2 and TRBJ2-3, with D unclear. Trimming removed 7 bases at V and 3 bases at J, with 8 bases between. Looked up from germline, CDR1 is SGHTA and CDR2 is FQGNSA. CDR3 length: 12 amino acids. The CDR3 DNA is TGTGCCAGCACACAGTATACAGATACGCAGTATTTT. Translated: CASTQYTDTQYF.

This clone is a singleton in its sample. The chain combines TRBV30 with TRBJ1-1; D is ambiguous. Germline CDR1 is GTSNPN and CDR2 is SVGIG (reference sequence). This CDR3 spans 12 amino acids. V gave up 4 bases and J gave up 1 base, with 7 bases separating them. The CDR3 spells CAWTAGNTEAFF. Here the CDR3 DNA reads TGTGCCTGGACTGCAGGGAACACTGAAGCTTTCTTT.

DNA for the CDR3: TGTGCCACCAGCAGTAAGGAAACAGGGTGGTCCTACGAGCAGTACTTC. Amino acids: CATSSKETGWSYEQYF. The chain couples TRBV15 to TRBJ2-7, with D possibly matching TRBD1 (6 bases). Trimming stripped 3 bases from V and 1 base from J, with 16 bases between. CDR1 and CDR2 (germline): LNHNV, YYDKDF (reference sequence). The CDR3 runs 16 residues. Based on the CDR3 plus reference TRBV15 and TRBJ2-7, the full variable domain is DAMVIQNPRYQVTQFGKPVTLSCSQTLNHNVMYWYQQKSSQAPKLLFHYYDKDFNNEADTPDNFQSRRPNTSFCFLDIRSPGLGDTAMYLCATSSKETGWSYEQYFGPGTRLTVT.

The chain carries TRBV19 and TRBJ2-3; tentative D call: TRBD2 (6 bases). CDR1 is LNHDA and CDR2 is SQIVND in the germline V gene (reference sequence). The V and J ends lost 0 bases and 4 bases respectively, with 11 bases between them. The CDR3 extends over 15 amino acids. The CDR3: CASSIDAEGADTQYF. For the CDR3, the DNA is TGTGCCAGTAGTATAGATGCGGAGGGAGCAGATACGCAGTATTTT.